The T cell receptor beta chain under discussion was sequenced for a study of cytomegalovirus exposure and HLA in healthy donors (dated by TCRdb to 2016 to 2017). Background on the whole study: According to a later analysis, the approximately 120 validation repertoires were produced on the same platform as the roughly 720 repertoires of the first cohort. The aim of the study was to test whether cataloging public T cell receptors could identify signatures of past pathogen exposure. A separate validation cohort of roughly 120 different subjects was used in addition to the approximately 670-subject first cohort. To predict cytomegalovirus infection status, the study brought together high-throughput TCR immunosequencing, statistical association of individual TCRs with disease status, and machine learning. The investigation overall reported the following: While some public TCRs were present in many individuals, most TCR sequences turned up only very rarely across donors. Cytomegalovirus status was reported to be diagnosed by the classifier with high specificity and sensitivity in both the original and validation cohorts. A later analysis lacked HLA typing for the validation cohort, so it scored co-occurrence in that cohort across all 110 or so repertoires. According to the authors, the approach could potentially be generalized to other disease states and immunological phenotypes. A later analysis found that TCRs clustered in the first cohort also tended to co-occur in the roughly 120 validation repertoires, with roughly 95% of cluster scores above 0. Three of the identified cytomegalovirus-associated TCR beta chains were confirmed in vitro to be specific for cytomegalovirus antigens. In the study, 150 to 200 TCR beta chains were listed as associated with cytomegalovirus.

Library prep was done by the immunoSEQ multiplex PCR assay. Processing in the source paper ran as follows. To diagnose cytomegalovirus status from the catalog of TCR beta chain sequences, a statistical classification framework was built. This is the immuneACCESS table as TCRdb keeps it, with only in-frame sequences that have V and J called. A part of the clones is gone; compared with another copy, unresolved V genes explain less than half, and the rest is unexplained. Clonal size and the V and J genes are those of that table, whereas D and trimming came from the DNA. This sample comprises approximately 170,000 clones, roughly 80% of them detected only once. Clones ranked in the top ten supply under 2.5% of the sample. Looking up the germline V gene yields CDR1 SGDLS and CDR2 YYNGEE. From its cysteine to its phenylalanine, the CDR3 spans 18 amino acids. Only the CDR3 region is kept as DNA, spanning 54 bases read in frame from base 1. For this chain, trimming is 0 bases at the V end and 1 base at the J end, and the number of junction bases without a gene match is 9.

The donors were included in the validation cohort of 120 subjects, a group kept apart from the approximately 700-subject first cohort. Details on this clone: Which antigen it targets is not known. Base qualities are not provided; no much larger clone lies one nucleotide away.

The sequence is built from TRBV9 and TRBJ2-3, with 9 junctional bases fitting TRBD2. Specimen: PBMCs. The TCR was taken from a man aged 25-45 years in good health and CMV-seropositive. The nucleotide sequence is TGTGCCAGCAGCGTAGTTGGCGGGGGGGCCCGCGGCACAGATACGCAGTATTTT. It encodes CASSVVGGGARGTDTQYF.